A single T cell receptor beta chain is shown here with its context. The CDR3 runs 13 residues. CDR1 and CDR2 from the germline V gene are DFQATT and SNEGSKA (reference sequence). V was trimmed by 3 bases and J by 3 bases, leaving 11 bases between them. The entry originates in a study of blood T cells in healthy people across ages. Combining a sample-barcoded 5' primer with a J-beta primer mix, a second PCR ran for about 6 to 11 cycles. Samples each returned at least 2.5 million CDR3-containing paired-end reads. TCRdb fed the 5' RACE reads into MiXCR, producing one record per CDR3 protein. The repertoire holds 1.5 million to 2 million distinct CDR3 sequences, with around 50% as singletons.

The chain joins TRBV20-1 to TRBJ2-5; D uncertain. This receptor was taken from a woman between 40 and 55 years old in good health. Input material: blood. This CDR3 reads CSARIGMEETQYF. In nucleotides, the CDR3 is TGCAGTGCTAGGATAGGGATGGAAGAGACCCAGTACTTC.